The clone carrying this T cell receptor (beta chain) occurred many times. No antigen is known for it. Per the original methods: The authors used CDR3 differences across clinicopathological groups to build a distant-metastasis classifier for papillary thyroid cancer. TCRdb re-called the PCR reads with MiXCR. TCRdb, not the original authors, processed these V and J calls. The table lists almost 35,000 clones, 16% of them singletons, with 3% to 4% in the top ten. All patients were treatment-naive before thyroid surgery. The data stem from a study of metastatic and nonmetastatic thyroid tumors. Turning to the study itself: It was across blood and tumor or nodule tissue from malignant and benign thyroid patients that repertoires were compared.

Regarding the study as a whole: Reports indicated that malignant thyroid tumors showed significantly higher TCR beta diversity than benign nodules did, in blood and tumor.

Sequencing was done on a sample of blood. This clonotype was sampled from a female donor with papillary thyroid cancer or a benign thyroid nodule (not recorded which). Some clones in this sample may be carry-over from other donors' samples.

The CDR3 DNA reads TGCAGTGCTAGGTGGCGGCGCACTGAAGCTTTCTTT. As protein: CSARWRRTEAFF. This chain links TRBV20-1 with TRBJ1-1; D ambiguous. CDR1 and CDR2 (germline): DFQATT, SNEGSKA (reference sequence). The CDR3 loop spans 12 amino acids. The V gene lost 3 bases and the J gene lost 4 bases, with 9 bases spanning the gap.